This T cell receptor beta chain derives from a study of CD8 T cells in Susac syndrome. General observations from the study: By the study's own acknowledgment, its TCR sequencing and HLA analysis included relatively few individuals.

CDR1 and CDR2 (germline): KGHDR, SFDVKD. The CDR3 sequence is 11 residues long. V was trimmed by 4 bases and J by 6 bases, leaving 4 bases between them. The authors reverse transcribed roughly 0.5 to 1 ug RNA with random hexamers. TCRdb analysed the immunoSEQ multiplex PCR reads with MiXCR anew, one entry per CDR3 protein. This table holds 150,000 to 200,000 distinct CDR3 sequences, just under 95% found once. Points on this clonotype: Its specificity is unknown.

Sequencing targeted TCR beta in T cells from blood (CD8+ and CD4+). TEMRA cells were enriched by FACS, and CD4+ and CD8+ T cells were negatively isolated. The TCR was taken from a human donor in good health. The chain joins TRBV24-1 to TRBJ2-3; D not resolved. The sample was CD4+ T cells from PBMCs. CDR3: CATSDLDTQYF. In nucleotides, the CDR3 is TGTGCCACCAGTGACCTGGATACGCAGTATTTT.